One sample yielded the 23 T cell receptor beta chains listed below, sequenced in a study of T cell responses to AZD1222 COVID-19 vaccine. Only in-frame clones appear in the TCRdb table, and some are missing; sequencing was by immunoSEQ multiplex PCR. Of 100,000 to 150,000 clones detected, approximately 85% appear once; the ten largest clones hold 4.4%. The specimen was peripheral blood, collected 28 days after the second AZD1222 dose. These receptors all stem from an adult who received the AZD1222 COVID-19 vaccine.

The V and J genes are TRBV6-5 and TRBJ1-3, with unresolved D. CDR3 length: 16 amino acids. With 0 bases removed from V and 0 bases from J, the gap between germline ends came to 9 bases. Germline CDR1 MNHEY, CDR2 SVGAGI. Here the CDR3 DNA reads TGTGCCAGCAGTTACTCTGGGGAACTCTCTGGAAACACCATATATTTT. Residues: CASSYSGELSGNTIYF.

The chain joins TRBV7-2 to TRBJ2-1, with a weak D call TRBD1 (6 bases). The CDR3 contains 15 residues. Germline V gives CDR1 SGHTA, CDR2 FQGNSA. V lost 1 base to trimming and J lost 6 bases, with 13 bases between them. The CDR3 loop reads CASSLGALGGNEQFF. In DNA form, the CDR3 reads TGTGCCAGCAGCTTAGGCGCCCTAGGGGGCAATGAGCAGTTCTTC.

This clone was seen only once. This chain uses TRBV6-2 or TRBV6-3 with TRBJ1-1, with 8 bases aligning to TRBD1. V lost 5 bases to trimming and J lost 6 bases; unmatched junction nucleotides: 5. The CDR3 runs 13 residues. The germline gives CDR1 MNHEY, CDR2 SVGEGT. The CDR3 sequence is CASSPGGIAEAFF. For the CDR3, the DNA is TGTGCCAGCAGTCCAGGGGGCATCGCTGAAGCTTTCTTT.

The chain combines TRBV7-9 with TRBJ1-3; D not resolved. From germline, CDR1 is SEHNR and CDR2 FQNEAQ (reference sequence). The CDR3 totals 15 residues. Trimming pared 5 bases from V and 3 bases from J, leaving 14 bases between. The CDR3 sequence is CASSPMSLIGNTIYF. The CDR3 bases are TGTGCCAGCAGCCCAATGAGCCTGATTGGAAACACCATATATTTT. Full variable domain (outside the CDR3, taken from reference TRBV7-9 and TRBJ1-3): DTGVSQNPRHKITKRGQNVTFRCDPISEHNRLYWYRQTLGQGPEFLTYFQNEAQLEKSRLLSDRFSAERPKGSFSTLEIQRTEQGDSAMYLCASSPMSLIGNTIYFGEGSWLTVV.

This clone was counted only a few times. The CDR3 DNA reads TGTGCCAGCAGCACCAGGACAGGGCGCCACGAGCAGTACTTC. This encodes CASSTRTGRHEQYF. The V and J genes are TRBV7-2 and TRBJ2-7, with 8 bases that match TRBD1. This CDR3 comprises 14 residues. V was clipped by 5 bases and J by 5 bases; unmatched bases: 8. Looked up from germline, CDR1 is SGHTA and CDR2 is FQGNSA.

The J gene is TRBJ1-2, the V gene TRBV10-3; D is ambiguous. The V end lost 4 bases, the J end lost 3 bases, and 9 bases lay between the germline ends. This CDR3 has 13 residues. Germline V gives CDR1 ENHRY, CDR2 SYGVKD. CDR3 region: CAISGRTDYGYTF. As DNA, the CDR3 is TGTGCCATCAGTGGGAGGACGGACTATGGCTACACCTTC.

CDR3 loop: CASSFRTANEKLFF. The CDR3 coding sequence is TGTGCCAGCAGCTTCCGGACAGCTAATGAAAAACTGTTTTTT. The chain couples TRBV7-8 to TRBJ1-4; possible D gene TRBD1, 6 bases. V lost 3 bases, J lost 3 bases, and 8 bases lay in between. The CDR3 has 14 residues. Germline loops: CDR1 SGHVS, CDR2 FQNEAQ.

About this clone itself: The sample holds other DNA sequences that translate to the same CDR3. The chain joins TRBV19 to TRBJ1-5, with 8 bases identical to TRBD1. The trim removed 5 bases at V and 7 bases at J, leaving 10 bases unmatched. This CDR3 is 15 amino acids long. Germline V gene sequence: CDR1 LNHDA, CDR2 SQIVND (reference sequence). CDR3 loop: CASSPNLDRDQPQHF. The CDR3 DNA sequence: TGTGCCAGTAGTCCGAACCTGGACAGGGACCAGCCCCAGCATTTT.

The chain couples TRBV6-6 to TRBJ1-2; 7 bases map to TRBD1. Germline V gene sequence: CDR1 MNHNY, CDR2 SVGAGI (reference sequence). V lost 7 bases to trimming and J lost 4 bases; unmatched junction nucleotides: 3. The CDR3 spans 12 residues. DNA for the CDR3: TGTGCCAGCACCCCAGGGGGCTATGGCTACACCTTC. Translating it yields CASTPGGYGYTF.

The chain is built from TRBV7-9 and TRBJ2-1; D is perhaps TRBD2 (6 bases). The germline V gene encodes CDR1 SEHNR and CDR2 FQNEAQ (reference sequence). Deletions cut 5 bases from V and 10 bases from J, with 18 bases between. The CDR3 has 14 amino acids. The CDR3 spells CASSPHRGAVEQFF. CDR3 bases: TGTGCCAGCAGCCCCCACCGCGGGGCGGTCGAGCAGTTCTTC.

This clone appeared a few times. The chain has TRBV5-1 and TRBJ1-2; D is unclear. This CDR3 contains 16 residues. Trimming took off 0 bases at V and 1 base at J, with 13 bases between the two ends. From germline, CDR1 is SGHRS and CDR2 YFSETQ. The CDR3 DNA sequence: TGCGCCAGCAGCTTGGGTAGAACTCTTAATAACTATGGCTACACCTTC. The encoded protein is CASSLGRTLNNYGYTF.

This clone showed up just a few times. The chain is built from TRBV9 and TRBJ1-3; D remains unclear. V gave up 7 bases and J gave up 4 bases, with 15 bases separating them. CDR1 and CDR2 (germline): SGDLS, YYNGEE. The CDR3 is made up of 14 amino acids. CDR3 DNA sequence: TGTGCCAGCTCCCCCGCCGGGTGGGGAAACACCATATATTTT. Translation gives CASSPAGWGNTIYF.

This clone was detected a few times. This chain links TRBV11-2 with TRBJ1-2; D might be TRBD1 (6 bases). CDR3 length equals 17 residues. Germline-derived CDR1 and CDR2 are SGHAT and FQNNGV. V lost 4 bases, J lost 1 base, and 19 bases lay in between. Written as DNA, the CDR3 is TGTGCCAGCAGCTCCCTACCACAGGGACCACTTAACTATGGCTACACCTTC. Amino acid sequence: CASSSLPQGPLNYGYTF.

The chain uses TRBV19 and TRBJ2-7, with TRBD1 matching over 8 bases. V lost 7 bases, J lost 4 bases, and 15 bases stayed unmatched. The CDR3 length is 16 residues. CDR1 and CDR2 from the germline V gene are LNHDA and SQIVND (reference sequence). CDR3 in DNA: TGTGCCAGTACCTCCGACAGGGGTTATCCTAGATACGAGCAGTACTTC. It translates to CASTSDRGYPRYEQYF.

The chain has TRBV7-2 and TRBJ1-3, with 8 bases aligning to TRBD1. J was trimmed by 2 bases and V by 4 bases; bases with no gene match: 4. This CDR3 contains 15 residues. CDR1 is SGHTA and CDR2 is FQGNSA in the germline V gene. DNA of the CDR3: TGTGCCAGCAGCTCCGGACAGGGTGCTGGAAACACCATATATTTT. This translates into CASSSGQGAGNTIYF.

This clone was found many times. This chain connects TRBV10-1 to TRBJ2-7; D may correspond to TRBD1 or TRBD2 (5 bases each). Trimming pared 8 bases from V and 5 bases from J, leaving 16 bases between. This CDR3 spans 13 amino acids. Germline CDR1 and CDR2: WNHNN and SYGVQD (reference sequence). The CDR3 DNA reads as TGCGCCAGCGGGGACGGAAACAGACACGAGCAGTACTTC. Protein: CASGDGNRHEQYF.

The chain is built from TRBV5-6 and TRBJ1-3; D is uncertain. Germline CDR1 is SGHDT and CDR2 is YYEEEE. CDR3 length equals 13 residues. Trimming removed 6 bases from V and 0 bases from J, with 7 bases in between. CDR3 DNA: TGTGCCAGCACCCGGCTCTCTGGAAACACCATATATTTT. Translating it yields CASTRLSGNTIYF.

The chain has TRBV7-9 and TRBJ1-1; D unresolved. V was trimmed by 1 base and J by 7 bases, leaving 13 bases between them. The CDR3 runs 14 residues. Germline-derived CDR1 and CDR2 are SEHNR and FQNEAQ (reference sequence). CDR3 amino acids: CASSLVGAAGEAFF. CDR3 bases: TGTGCCAGCAGCTTAGTTGGAGCTGCCGGTGAAGCTTTCTTT.

Concerning this clone itself: This specimen includes other DNA sequences encoding the same CDR3. The gene calls are TRBV5-5 and TRBJ1-4; tentative D call: TRBD1 (5 bases). This CDR3 comprises 14 residues. Germline V gives CDR1 SGHKS, CDR2 YYEKEE (reference sequence). Trimming removed 0 bases from V and 3 bases from J, with 6 bases in between. This chain's CDR3 is CASSLVGANEKLFF. The CDR3 region has the DNA TGTGCCAGCAGCTTGGTGGGGGCTAATGAAAAACTGTTTTTT.

This rearrangement joins TRBV4-1 to TRBJ2-7; 10 nucleotides match TRBD2. Germline assignment: CDR1 MGHRA and CDR2 YSYEKL. The V segment lost 1 base and the J segment 7 bases; nucleotides outside the gene matches: 10. CDR3 length equals 16 residues. The CDR3 protein is CASSQALAGAFDEQYF. The CDR3 DNA reads TGCGCCAGCAGCCAAGCCCTAGCGGGGGCTTTCGATGAGCAGTACTTC.

The chain recombines TRBV28 with TRBJ1-6; the D is unclear. V lost 7 bases and J lost 8, with 15 bases in between. Germline loops: CDR1 MDHEN, CDR2 SYDVKM. CDR3 length: 14 residues. This CDR3 reads CASNPWSGDSPLHF. The CDR3 DNA reads TGTGCCAGCAATCCATGGAGCGGGGATTCACCCCTCCACTTT.

This clone came up once. The chain links TRBV30 to TRBJ1-5; D remains ambiguous. The CDR3 loop spans 13 amino acids. Trimming shortened V by 1 base and J by 2 bases, and 6 bases separated the two germline ends. Germline V gene data show CDR1 as GTSNPN and CDR2 as SVGIG (reference sequence). The CDR3 reads CAWSEEGNQPQHF. DNA for the CDR3: TGTGCCTGGAGTGAAGAGGGCAATCAGCCCCAGCATTTT.

V gene TRBV29-1 combines with J gene TRBJ1-2, with TRBD1 matching 8 bases. Germline V gives CDR1 SQVTM, CDR2 ANQGSEA. V lost 3 bases and J lost 8; bases outside the gene matches: 5. The CDR3 contains 12 residues. CDR3 nucleotide sequence: TGCAGCGTTGAGGCAGGGGGCAACGGCTACACCTTC. Translation gives CSVEAGGNGYTF.